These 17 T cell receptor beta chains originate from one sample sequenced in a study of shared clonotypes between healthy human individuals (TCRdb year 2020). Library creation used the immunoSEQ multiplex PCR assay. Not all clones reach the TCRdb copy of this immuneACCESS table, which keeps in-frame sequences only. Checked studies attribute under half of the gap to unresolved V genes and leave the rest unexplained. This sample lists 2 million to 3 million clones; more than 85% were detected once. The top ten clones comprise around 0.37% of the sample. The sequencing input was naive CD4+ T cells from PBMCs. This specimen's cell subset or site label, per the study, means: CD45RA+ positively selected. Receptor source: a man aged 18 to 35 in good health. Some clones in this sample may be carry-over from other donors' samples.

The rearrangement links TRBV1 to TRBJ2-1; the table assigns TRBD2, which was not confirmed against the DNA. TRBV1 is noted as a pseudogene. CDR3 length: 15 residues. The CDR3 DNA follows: TGCACCAGCAGCCAAGATCCTGCGGGGGACAATGAGCAGTTCTTC. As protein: CTSSQDPAGDNEQFF.

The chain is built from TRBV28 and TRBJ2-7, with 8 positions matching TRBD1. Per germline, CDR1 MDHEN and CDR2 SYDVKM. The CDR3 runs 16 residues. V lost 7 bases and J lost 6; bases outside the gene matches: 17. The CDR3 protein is CASTSTGRDRISEQYF. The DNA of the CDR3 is TGTGCCAGCACCTCAACAGGACGGGACAGGATCTCCGAGCAGTACTTC.

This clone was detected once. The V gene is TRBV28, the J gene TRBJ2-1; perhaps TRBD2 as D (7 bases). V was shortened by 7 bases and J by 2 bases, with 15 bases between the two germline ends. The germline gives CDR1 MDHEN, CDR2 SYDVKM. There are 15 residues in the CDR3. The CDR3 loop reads CASIAGGRTYNEQFF. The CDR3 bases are TGTGCCAGCATCGCCGGGGGGCGAACCTACAATGAGCAGTTCTTC. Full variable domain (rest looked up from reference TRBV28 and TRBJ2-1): DVKVTQSSRYLVKRTGEKVFLECVQDMDHENMFWYRQDPGLGLRLIYFSYDVKMKEKGDIPEGYSVSREKKERFSLILESASTNQTSMYLCASIAGGRTYNEQFFGPGTRLTVL.

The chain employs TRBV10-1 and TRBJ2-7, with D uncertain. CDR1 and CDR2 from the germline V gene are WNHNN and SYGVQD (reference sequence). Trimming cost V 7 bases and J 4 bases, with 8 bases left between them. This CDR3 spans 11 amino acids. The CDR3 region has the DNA TGCGCCAGCATAAGGCCGTACGAGCAGTACTTC. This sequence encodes CASIRPYEQYF.

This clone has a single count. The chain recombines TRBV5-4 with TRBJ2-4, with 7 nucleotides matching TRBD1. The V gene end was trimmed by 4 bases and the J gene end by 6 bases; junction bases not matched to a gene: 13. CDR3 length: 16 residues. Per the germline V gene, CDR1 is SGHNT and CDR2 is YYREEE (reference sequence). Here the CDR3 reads CASSIGQSGGRNIQYF. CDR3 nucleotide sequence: TGTGCCAGCAGCATTGGACAGTCAGGGGGTCGAAACATTCAGTACTTC.

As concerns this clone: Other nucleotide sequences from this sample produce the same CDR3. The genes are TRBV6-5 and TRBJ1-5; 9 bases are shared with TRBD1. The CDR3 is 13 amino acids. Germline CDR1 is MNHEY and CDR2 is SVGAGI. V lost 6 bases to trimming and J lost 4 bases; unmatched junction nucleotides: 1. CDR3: CASRGTGNQPQHF. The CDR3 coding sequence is TGTGCCAGCAGAGGGACAGGGAATCAGCCCCAGCATTTT.

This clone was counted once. DNA for the CDR3: TGCGCCAGCAGCCACCTGGTAGCTAATGAAAAACTGTTTTTT. Protein sequence: CASSHLVANEKLFF. The chain recombines TRBV4-3 with TRBJ1-4; no definite D call. V was cut by 3 bases and J by 3 bases, with 8 bases left in between. CDR1 is LGHNA, CDR2 YSLEER, per germline. The CDR3 runs to 14 residues.

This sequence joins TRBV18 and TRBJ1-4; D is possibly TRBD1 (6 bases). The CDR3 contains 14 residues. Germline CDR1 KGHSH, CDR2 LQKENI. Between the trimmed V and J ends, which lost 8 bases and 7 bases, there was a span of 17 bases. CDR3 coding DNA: TGTGCCAGCGCTGCGGGGGCTCCTCGTGAAAAACTGTTTTTT. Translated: CASAAGAPREKLFF.

The chain's CDR3 is CASSLLPVSNQPQHF. The CDR3 bases are TGCGCCAGCAGCTTGCTGCCAGTCAGCAATCAGCCCCAGCATTTT. This chain links TRBV5-1 with TRBJ1-5; D gene ambiguous. CDR1 and CDR2 from the germline V gene are SGHRS and YFSETQ. V was shortened by 1 base and J by 1 base, with 9 bases between the two germline ends. The length of the CDR3 is 15 residues.

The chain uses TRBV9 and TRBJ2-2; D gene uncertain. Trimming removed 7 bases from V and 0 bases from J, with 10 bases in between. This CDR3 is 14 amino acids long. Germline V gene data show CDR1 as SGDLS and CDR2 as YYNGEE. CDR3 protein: CASALTSNTGELFF. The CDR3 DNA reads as TGTGCCAGCGCCCTTACCTCGAACACCGGGGAGCTGTTTTTT.

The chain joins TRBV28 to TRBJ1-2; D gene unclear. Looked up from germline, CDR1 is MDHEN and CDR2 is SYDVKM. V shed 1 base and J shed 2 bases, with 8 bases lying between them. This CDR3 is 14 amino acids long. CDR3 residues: CASSLSQRNYGYTF. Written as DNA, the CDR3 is TGTGCCAGCAGTTTATCCCAGAGGAACTATGGCTACACCTTC.

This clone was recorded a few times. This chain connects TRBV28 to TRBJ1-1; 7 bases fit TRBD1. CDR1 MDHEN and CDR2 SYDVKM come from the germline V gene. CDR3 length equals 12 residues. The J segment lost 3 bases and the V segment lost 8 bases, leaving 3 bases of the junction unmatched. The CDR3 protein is CASWTGYTEAFF. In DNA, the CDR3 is TGTGCCAGCTGGACAGGATACACTGAAGCTTTCTTT.

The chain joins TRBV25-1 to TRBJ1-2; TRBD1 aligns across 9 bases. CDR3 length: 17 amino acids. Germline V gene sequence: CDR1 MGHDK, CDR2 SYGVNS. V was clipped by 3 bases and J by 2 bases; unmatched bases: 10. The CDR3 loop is CASSEGGTGPINYGYTF. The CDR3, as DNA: TGTGCCAGCAGTGAGGGGGGGACAGGGCCCATCAACTATGGCTACACCTTC.

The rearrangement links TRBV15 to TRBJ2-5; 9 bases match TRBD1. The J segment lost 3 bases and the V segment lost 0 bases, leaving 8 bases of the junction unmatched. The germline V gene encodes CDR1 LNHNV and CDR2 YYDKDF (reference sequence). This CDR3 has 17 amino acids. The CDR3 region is CATSRESGTGLKETQYF. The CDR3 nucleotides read TGTGCCACCAGCAGAGAATCCGGGACAGGGTTGAAAGAGACCCAGTACTTC.

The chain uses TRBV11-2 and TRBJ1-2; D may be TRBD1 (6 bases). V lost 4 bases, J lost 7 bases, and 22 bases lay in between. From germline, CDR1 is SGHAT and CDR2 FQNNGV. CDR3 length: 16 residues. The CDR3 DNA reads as TGTGCCAGCAGCTCCCGTGGGGGAAGGGGGTCTGCTGGCTACACCTTC. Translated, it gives CASSSRGGRGSAGYTF.

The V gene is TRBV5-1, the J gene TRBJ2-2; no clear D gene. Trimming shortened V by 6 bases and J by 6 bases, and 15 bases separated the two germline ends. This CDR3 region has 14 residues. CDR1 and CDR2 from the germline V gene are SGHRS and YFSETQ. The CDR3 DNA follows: TGCGCCAGCATCTGGGATCCTGGGGCCGGGGAGCTGTTTTTT. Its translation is CASIWDPGAGELFF.

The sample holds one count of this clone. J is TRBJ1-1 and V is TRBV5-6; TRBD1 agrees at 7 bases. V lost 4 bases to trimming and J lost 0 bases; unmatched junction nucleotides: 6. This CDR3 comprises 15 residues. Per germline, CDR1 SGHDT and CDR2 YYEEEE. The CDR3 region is CASSDAGQVNTEAFF. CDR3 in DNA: TGTGCCAGCAGCGACGCCGGACAGGTGAACACTGAAGCTTTCTTT.